A single sample is the source of the 16 T cell receptor beta chains below, sequenced in a study of shared clonotypes between healthy human individuals. CD45RO-negative CD8 cells positively selected for CCR7 made up the naive population, which excluded terminally differentiated effector memory CD45RA+ cells. Sequencing was performed with immunoSEQ multiplex PCR; in TCRdb, only in-frame clones are kept and a portion is missing. This sample has millions of clones, with just under 95% found just once. Input material: naive CD8+ T cells sorted from blood. The receptors were gathered from a man between 18 and 35 years old in good health.

The CDR3: CAGRTGGEAEAFF. In nucleotides, the CDR3 is TGTGCCGGACGCACAGGGGGTGAGGCTGAAGCTTTCTTT. The rearrangement joins TRBV30 to TRBJ1-1; 8 bases map to TRBD1. CDR3 length equals 13 residues. Unmatched junction bases numbered 11, after V lost 8 bases and J lost 6 bases. Germline lookup yields CDR1 GTSNPN and CDR2 SVGIG (reference sequence).

This chain uses TRBV6-5 with TRBJ1-1, with D possibly matching TRBD1 (6 bases). The CDR3 is 15 residues long. Deletions cut 3 bases from V and 4 bases from J, with 15 bases between. Germline V gene lookup returns CDR1 MNHEY and CDR2 SVGAGI. The CDR3: CASSYLGGPGTEAFF. DNA for the CDR3: TGTGCCAGCAGTTATTTAGGGGGGCCAGGCACTGAAGCTTTCTTT.

Note on this clone: This sample also contains other DNA sequences that code for the same CDR3. The chain has TRBV9 and TRBJ2-1; D is perhaps TRBD1 or TRBD2 (6 bases each). Germline V gene data show CDR1 as SGDLS and CDR2 as YYNGEE. Trimming stripped 0 bases from V and 7 bases from J, with 11 bases between. There are 14 residues in the CDR3. CDR3 amino acids: CASSVAGAGNEQFF. The CDR3 coding sequence is TGTGCCAGCAGCGTAGCGGGGGCGGGGAATGAGCAGTTCTTC.

The chain is built from TRBV2 and TRBJ2-3; no reliable D call. Germline V gene sequence: CDR1 SNHLY, CDR2 FYNNEI. CDR3 length equals 13 residues. Trimming removed 6 bases from V and 2 bases from J, with 9 bases in between. CDR3 loop: CASSELNTDTQYF. Written as DNA, the CDR3 is TGTGCCAGCAGCGAGCTGAACACAGATACGCAGTATTTT. The full variable domain, with the rest looked up from reference TRBV2 and TRBJ2-3, is EPEVTQTPSHQVTQMGQEVILRCVPISNHLYFYWYRQILGQKVEFLVSFYNNEISEKSEIFDDQFSVERPDGSNFTLKIRSTKLEDSAMYFCASSELNTDTQYFGPGTRLTVL.

This chain connects TRBV5-6 to TRBJ1-2, with D hard to call. V was pared by 0 bases and J by 3 bases, with 15 bases between. Germline V gene sequence: CDR1 SGHDT, CDR2 YYEEEE. The CDR3 contains 16 residues. Here the CDR3 DNA reads TGTGCCAGCAGCTTGGACATGGAGGCGAAGGACTATGGCTACACCTTC. Translation gives CASSLDMEAKDYGYTF. The entire variable domain, with the rest obtained from reference TRBV5-6 and TRBJ1-2, is as follows: DAGVTQSPTHLIKTRGQQVTLRCSPKSGHDTVSWYQQALGQGPQFIFQYYEEEERQRGNFPDRFSGHQFPNYSSELNVNALLLGDSALYLCASSLDMEAKDYGYTFGSGTRLTVV.

The chain combines TRBV5-1 with TRBJ2-7, with D perhaps matching TRBD1 (5 bases). The CDR3 has 14 residues. The ends were cut back, 2 bases at V and 0 bases at J, with 9 bases in the middle. From germline, CDR1 is SGHRS and CDR2 YFSETQ. CDR3 bases: TGCGCCAGCAGCTTTGACAGTAGCTCCTACGAGCAGTACTTC. Translated: CASSFDSSSYEQYF.

The chain uses TRBV5-1 and TRBJ2-1; D tentatively reads TRBD1 or TRBD2 (6 bases each). Germline CDR1 and CDR2: SGHRS and YFSETQ. V dropped 4 bases and J dropped 0 bases, with 20 bases sitting between them. CDR3 length equals 18 residues. The DNA for the CDR3 is TGCGCCAGCAGCGCATCCCTTGGGGGGCCAAGCTCCTACAATGAGCAGTTCTTC. Its protein is CASSASLGGPSSYNEQFF.

The chain combines TRBV7-2 with TRBJ2-5; 8 bases map to TRBD1. V dropped 4 bases and J dropped 0; count of bases not matched to a gene: 1. Germline assignment: CDR1 SGHTA and CDR2 FQGNSA. This CDR3 contains 14 residues. The CDR3 here is CASSSDRDQETQYF. In nucleotides, the CDR3 is TGTGCCAGCAGCTCGGACAGGGACCAAGAGACCCAGTACTTC. Together with reference TRBV7-2 and TRBJ2-5, the CDR3 gives the full variable domain: GAGVSQSPSNKVTEKGKDVELRCDPISGHTALYWYRQSLGQGLEFLIYFQGNSAPDKSGLPSDRFSAERTGGSVSTLTIQRTQQEDSAVYLCASSSDRDQETQYFGPGTRLLVL.

Turning to this clone: The same CDR3 also results from other DNA sequences found in this sample. The chain is built from TRBV5-1 and TRBJ2-7; TRBD1 matches at 8 bases. J was trimmed by 0 bases and V by 4 bases; bases with no gene match: 6. The CDR3 runs 15 residues. Germline-derived CDR1 and CDR2 are SGHRS and YFSETQ. The CDR3 bases are TGCGCCAGCAGCCTGGCCGGGACAGGCTCCTACGAGCAGTACTTC. Amino acid sequence: CASSLAGTGSYEQYF.

The chain recombines TRBV5-8 with TRBJ2-1, with 9 bases identical to TRBD2. CDR3 size: 13 residues. Germline V gives CDR1 SGHTS, CDR2 YDEGEE. J gave up 10 bases and V 5 bases, and 7 bases lay outside the gene matches. The CDR3 spells CASSSAGGDEQFF. The CDR3 DNA is TGTGCCAGCAGTTCTGCGGGAGGGGACGAGCAGTTCTTC.

This chain links TRBV5-1 with TRBJ2-7, with D tentatively TRBD2 (6 bases). This CDR3 has 15 residues. The ends were cut back, 4 bases at V and 3 bases at J, with 17 bases in the middle. Per germline, CDR1 SGHRS and CDR2 YFSETQ. The CDR3 DNA follows: TGCGCCAGCAGCGTACTACCGGGGGAATACTACGAGCAGTACTTC. Its protein product is CASSVLPGEYYEQYF.

The chain carries TRBV9 and TRBJ2-7; no firm D call. V lost 3 bases, J lost 2 bases, and 12 bases lay in between. The CDR3 totals 14 residues. Germline V CDR1 and CDR2: SGDLS, YYNGEE. The CDR3 loop is CASSAGPVTYEQYF. The CDR3 coding sequence is TGTGCCAGCAGCGCCGGTCCTGTGACCTACGAGCAGTACTTC.

This rearrangement joins TRBV30 to TRBJ1-1, with D unclear. The V gene lost 8 bases and the J gene lost 4 bases, with 8 bases spanning the gap. CDR1 and CDR2 from the germline V gene are GTSNPN and SVGIG (reference sequence). The CDR3 totals 10 residues. CDR3 nucleotides: TGTGCCGGCTGGGGCACTGAAGCTTTCTTT. Its translation is CAGWGTEAFF.

The V gene is TRBV13, the J gene TRBJ2-2; 8 nucleotides align to TRBD2. This CDR3 contains 15 residues. Per germline, CDR1 PRHDT and CDR2 FYEKMQ (reference sequence). The V gene end was trimmed by 5 bases and the J gene end by 3 bases; junction bases not matched to a gene: 5. The CDR3 nucleotides read TGTGCCAGCAGCCCCCGGACTAGCCACACCGGGGAGCTGTTTTTT. Protein product: CASSPRTSHTGELFF.

This chain links TRBV10-2 with TRBJ2-7, with D unclear. The length of the CDR3 is 12 residues. Trimming left V 0 bases short and J 5 bases short, with 5 bases between. The germline V gene encodes CDR1 WSHSY and CDR2 SAAADI. CDR3 amino acids: CASSESRHEQYF. The DNA for the CDR3 is TGCGCCAGCAGTGAGTCACGCCACGAGCAGTACTTC.

The chain couples TRBV10-1 to TRBJ2-1, with TRBD2 matching 10 bases. Looked up from germline, CDR1 is WNHNN and CDR2 is SYGVQD (reference sequence). CDR3 length: 17 amino acids. V was pared by 2 bases and J by 6 bases, with 10 bases of the junction left unmatched. The DNA of the CDR3 is TGCGCCAGCAGTGAGCGGGTAGCGGGAGGCATAGGCAATGAGCAGTTCTTC. Protein sequence: CASSERVAGGIGNEQFF.